The text below deals with one TCR beta chain. In its sample, this clonotype was seen a few times. This receptor's antigen is unknown. There are no base qualities to consult, and no much larger clone falls within one base. Relative to germline, V is 1 base shorter and J is 2 bases shorter, with 12 bases between their ends. Reading from cysteine to phenylalanine, the CDR3 counts 16 amino acids. Only the CDR3 portion is preserved as DNA: 48 bases, with reading frame beginning at the first base. CDR1 MGHRA and CDR2 YSYEKL were looked up in the germline V gene. This specimen comes from a study of blood T cells in healthy people across ages (dated by TCRdb to 2013 to 2016). General notes on the study: In model experiments, template switching captured roughly one uniquely barcoded TCR beta cDNA molecule for every two T cells. For two donors (one aged 18 to 30 and one aged 80 or older), the study analyzed two additional independent replicas of 1 million unique cDNA reads from the same blood draw. To track age-related changes in TCR beta repertoire diversity, the study relied on deep sequencing normalized with unique cDNA molecular identifiers. Donors of different ages were randomly distributed across sequencing lanes to avoid experimental bias. The donors were split into four age groups: young (average around 15 years), middle-aged (over 35), aged (roughly 60) and long-lived (approximately 80). The full study reports these points: Conclusive comparison of naive and antigen-experienced compartments was prevented by the profiling of bulk unsorted PBMCs. Estimates of total diversity from one million sequenced T cells were regarded as lower bounds and underestimates. The long-lived group showed more naive CD4+ T cells, fewer expanded clones and increased TCR diversity than the aged group, suggesting age selection. The CMV infection status of donors was not known, potentially confounding age-related changes in expanded clonotypes. Observed TCR beta diversity correlated strongly with the percentage of naive T cells measured by flow cytometry. Observed TCR beta diversity per million T cells fell roughly linearly with age, and a significant reduction was already apparent by age around 44.

The library was built by means of 5' RACE. TCRdb shows the sequencer as Illumina HiSeq 2500. A second PCR of roughly 7 to 12 cycles was performed with a sample-barcoded 5' primer and a J-beta primer mix. Each TCR beta cDNA molecule received a unique molecular identifier from a template-switch 5' adaptor carrying 12 random nucleotides. At least 2.5 million CDR3-containing paired-end reads were obtained from each sample. First-strand cDNA synthesis was performed from all RNA using the Mint cDNA synthesis kit, with priming by a TRBC-specific oligonucleotide. Following uracil-DNA glycosylase treatment, a first 18-cycle PCR with universal primers M1SS and BC2_uni_R was performed on all cDNA. In the original analysis: Normalization of each sample was performed by random selection of 1 million high-quality reads, each carrying a distinct molecular identifier. Reads sharing molecular identifiers were discarded rather than binned into consensus sequences. MiTCR, run with a Q25 quality threshold and the strictest error-elimination algorithm, handled CDR3 identification, clonotype clustering and error correction. A nonparametric unseen species model with Euler transformation was used to estimate lower-bound total TCR beta diversity. TCRdb applied fastp at Q25 and MiXCR to the public reads, then kept only in-frame beta chains. Each entry is one CDR3 protein sequence, shown with its most common DNA and genes. The V and J calls and clone size come from TCRdb's table, not from the authors' own analysis. In this sample the table shows roughly 1,500,000 distinct CDR3 sequences, around 35% of which occur a single time. The ten largest account for approximately 11% of the sample.

Donors were under 40 systemically healthy Caucasian individuals from Russia aged roughly 6 to 90 years. Approximately 10 milliliters of peripheral blood were collected from each donor into EDTA-treated Vacutainer tubes. Ficoll-Paque density-gradient centrifugation was used to isolate PBMCs, with at least 6.5 million per sample. Trizol reagent was used to extract total RNA from PBMCs, with at least 5 micrograms per sample. Naive CD45RAhigh/CD27high T cell percentages were measured by flow cytometry on a PBMC aliquot from every donor. The V gene is TRBV4-1 and the J gene is TRBJ2-1; the D gene identity is not certain. The TCR sequence derives from a woman aged 30 to 39 in good health. The sample was blood. The sequenced DNA: TGCGCCAGCAGCCAAGTTGCCGGGCATACCTACAATGAGCAGTTCTTC. This translates into CASSQVAGHTYNEQFF.